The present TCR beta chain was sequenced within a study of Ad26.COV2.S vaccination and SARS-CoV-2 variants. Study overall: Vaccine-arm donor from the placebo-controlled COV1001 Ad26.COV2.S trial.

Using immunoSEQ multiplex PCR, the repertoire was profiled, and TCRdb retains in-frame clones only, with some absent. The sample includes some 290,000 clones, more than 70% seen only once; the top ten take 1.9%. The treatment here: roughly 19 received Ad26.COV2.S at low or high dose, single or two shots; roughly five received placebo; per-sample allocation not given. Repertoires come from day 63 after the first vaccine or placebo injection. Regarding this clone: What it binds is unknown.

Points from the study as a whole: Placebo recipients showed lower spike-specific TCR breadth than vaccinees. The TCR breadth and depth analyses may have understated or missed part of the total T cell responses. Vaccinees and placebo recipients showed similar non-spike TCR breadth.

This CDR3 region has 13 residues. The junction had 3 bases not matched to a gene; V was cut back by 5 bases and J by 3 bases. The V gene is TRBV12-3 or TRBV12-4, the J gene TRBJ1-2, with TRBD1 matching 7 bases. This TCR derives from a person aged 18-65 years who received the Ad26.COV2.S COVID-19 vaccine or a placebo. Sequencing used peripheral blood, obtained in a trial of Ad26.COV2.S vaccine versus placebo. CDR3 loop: CASSPGTDYGYTF. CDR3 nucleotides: TGTGCCAGCAGTCCCGGGACAGACTATGGCTACACCTTC.